This TCR beta chain was captured in a study of blood T cell repertoires in COVID-19 (dated by TCRdb to 2018 to 2021). Regarding the study in general: Samples from collaborators originated in the United States, Italy and Spain and spanned both the acute and convalescent phases of COVID-19. The material from the prospective study consisted of cDNA or gDNA derived from T cells, B-cell-depleted T cells, or PBMCs. Subjects who had been exposed to COVID-19, were actively infected with it, or had recovered from it provided the deeply sampled blood TCRbeta repertoires that made up the dataset. The repertoires were made available in a free public database intended to serve as a resource for research on the immune response to SARS-CoV-2. Samples were obtained from the ongoing ImmuneRACE study (first 160 participants) and from about 1,300 subjects provided by 6 global collaborators. A de-identified subject ID, COVID-19 status, age in years and sex were almost always included in the sample metadata. Where HLA class I and class II types were available, the types were taken from metadata supplied by the sample provider, not from assay-based typing. What the study reported, not specific to this receptor: How much clinical and demographic metadata was included differed by source and by participant, and the metadata was provided uncurated.

Remarks on this clone: The antigen this receptor binds is unknown. One base away there is no much larger clone; base qualities are not given. In the same sample, other DNA sequences code for this CDR3.

The immunoSEQ Assay, a bias-controlled multiplex PCR, was used to amplify TCRbeta CDR3 regions from genomic DNA. The paper's processing steps were these. The number of nucleated cells in each sample was estimated by amplification of reference gene primers within the assay. Sequence reads were collapsed and filtered to measure the absolute abundance of every unique TCRbeta CDR3 rearrangement. For each sample, productive Simpson clonality was calculated by taking the square root of Simpson's diversity index across productive rearrangements. TCRdb took this table from immuneACCESS and kept in-frame rearrangements with V and J called. Such tables lack part of the clones; where checked against another copy, unresolved V genes explain under half of the gap, and the rest is unexplained. The V and J calls and the clone size are those of that table, but D and trimming were determined from the DNA. The sample table holds some 70,000 clones, of which 65% to 90% were seen once. The top ten clones comprise over 1.1% of the sample.

The collaborating institutions used their own protocols to collect whole blood in K2EDTA tubes. Collaborator samples were shipped for TCRbeta analysis as frozen whole blood, isolated PBMCs, or DNA extracted from either sample type. The germline V gene encodes CDR1 SEHNR and CDR2 FQNEAQ (reference sequence). A distance of 3 bases separates the germline ends of V and J, which lose 0 bases and 1 base respectively. The CDR3 contains 13 residues, cysteine and phenylalanine counted. Left in the record is the CDR3 DNA by itself, 39 bases read in frame from the first base. Sample: peripheral blood. This receptor was obtained from a woman aged 55-69 years with acute or convalescent COVID-19. The rearrangement combines TRBV7-9 with TRBJ1-1; the D gene lacks a confident call. The CDR3 here reads CASSLARNTEAFF. The sequenced DNA is TGTGCCAGCAGCTTAGCGAGGAACACTGAAGCTTTCTTT. The full variable domain, with segments outside the CDR3 supplied by the reference TRBV7-9 and TRBJ1-1 proteins, appears as DTGVSQNPRHKITKRGQNVTFRCDPISEHNRLYWYRQTLGQGPEFLTYFQNEAQLEKSRLLSDRFSAERPKGSFSTLEIQRTEQGDSAMYLCASSLARNTEAFFGQGTRLTVV.